Shown below are 21 T cell receptor beta chains from a single sample sequenced in a study of shared clonotypes between healthy human individuals. Produced via immunoSEQ multiplex PCR; TCRdb's table is partial and in-frame only. The data hold approximately 2.5 million clones, with about 92% observed a single time. The sample taken for sequencing was naive CD4+ T cells sorted from blood. Specified subset: CD45RA+ positively selected. All receptors derive from a man between 18 and 29 years old in good health.

This clone came up once. This chain connects TRBV2 to TRBJ2-7; D might be TRBD2 (5 bases). Germline lookup yields CDR1 SNHLY and CDR2 FYNNEI. V lost 9 bases and J lost 2, with 14 bases in between. The CDR3 covers 13 residues. CDR3 DNA: TGTGCCAGTGACTACCACCTAACCTACGAGCAGTACTTC. It codes for CASDYHLTYEQYF.

The V gene is TRBV4-1, the J gene TRBJ2-1, with TRBD1 matching 9 bases. The CDR3 contains 15 residues. J gave up 6 bases and V 4 bases, and 7 bases lay outside the gene matches. Germline loops: CDR1 MGHRA, CDR2 YSYEKL. The CDR3 reads CASSREGQGSNEQFF. In nucleotides, the CDR3 is TGCGCCAGCAGCCGCGAAGGACAGGGGAGCAATGAGCAGTTCTTC.

This chain joins TRBV10-3 and TRBJ2-5; D remains ambiguous. V lost 0 bases and J 1 base, leaving 9 bases between the germline ends. There are 15 residues in the CDR3. The germline V gene has CDR1 ENHRY and CDR2 SYGVKD. CDR3 protein: CAISESAQTQETQYF. CDR3 nucleotide sequence: TGTGCCATCAGTGAGTCCGCACAGACCCAAGAGACCCAGTACTTC.

The sample holds one count of this clone. This chain connects TRBV19 to TRBJ2-7, with 10 bases identical to TRBD1. The junction had 3 bases not matched to a gene; V was cut back by 4 bases and J by 0 bases. From germline, CDR1 is LNHDA and CDR2 SQIVND (reference sequence). The CDR3 runs to 15 residues. CDR3 loop: CASSRGQGSSYEQYF. The CDR3 DNA reads TGTGCCAGTAGTAGGGGACAGGGGTCCTCCTACGAGCAGTACTTC.

The J gene is TRBJ1-2, the V gene TRBV28; maybe TRBD1 (6 bases). With 3 bases removed from V and 7 bases from J, the gap between germline ends came to 15 bases. Germline V lookup: CDR1 MDHEN, CDR2 SYDVKM. This CDR3 is built from 14 residues. CDR3: CASSFNRDPPGYTF. In DNA, the CDR3 is TGTGCCAGCAGTTTTAACAGGGATCCGCCTGGCTACACCTTC.

This clone was seen a handful of times. The chain uses TRBV7-2 and TRBJ1-5; D might be TRBD1 (6 bases). V was clipped by 4 bases and J by 7 bases, with 11 bases between them. CDR3 length: 13 amino acids. From germline, CDR1 is SGHTA and CDR2 FQGNSA. The CDR3 sequence is CASSSGARQPQHF. The CDR3 DNA sequence: TGTGCCAGCAGCTCAGGGGCTCGGCAGCCCCAGCATTTT.

This chain joins TRBV5-6 and TRBJ2-7; 8 positions match TRBD2. After removal of 1 base from V and 3 bases from J, the junction contained 6 bases not matched to a gene. The V gene's germline CDR1 is SGHDT and CDR2 YYEEEE. CDR3 length equals 15 residues. CDR3 in DNA: TGTGCCAGCAGCTTGAGGGCGGGGGGAGGCTACGAGCAGTACTTC. Translating it yields CASSLRAGGGYEQYF.

The chain carries TRBV29-1 and TRBJ2-3; 8 nucleotides line up with TRBD2. CDR3 size: 13 residues. Germline assignment: CDR1 SQVTM and CDR2 ANQGSEA. V shed 6 bases and J 4 bases; nucleotides not matched to a gene: 6. The CDR3 reads CSVPGGAADTQYF. The CDR3 DNA sequence: TGCAGCGTCCCCGGGGGGGCGGCAGATACGCAGTATTTT.

The chain uses TRBV27 and TRBJ2-7; weak D call: TRBD2 (6 bases). This CDR3 contains 15 residues. In germline, CDR1 is MNHEY, CDR2 SMNVEV (reference sequence). Trimming took off 6 bases at V and 4 bases at J, with 19 bases between the two ends. In DNA form, the CDR3 reads TGTGCCAGCAGCCGAGGGACTGGAGACCCTTACGAGCAGTACTTC. Protein product: CASSRGTGDPYEQYF.

This chain connects TRBV7-2 to TRBJ2-6; no clear D. This CDR3 region has 17 residues. V was shortened by 5 bases and J by 0 bases, with 14 bases between the two germline ends. CDR1 SGHTA and CDR2 FQGNSA come from the germline V gene. CDR3 residues: CASSARRTVSGANVLTF. The DNA for the CDR3 is TGTGCCAGCAGCGCACGCAGGACCGTCTCTGGGGCCAACGTCCTGACTTTC.

Turning to this clone: The identical CDR3 is also encoded by other nucleotide sequences in the sample. The chain joins TRBV5-6 to TRBJ2-1; D ambiguous. V lost 0 bases, J lost 5 bases, and 3 bases lay in between. Germline assignment: CDR1 SGHDT and CDR2 YYEEEE. The CDR3 contains 12 residues. CDR3 amino acids: CASSLVDNEQFF. CDR3 sequence (DNA): TGTGCCAGCAGCTTGGTCGACAATGAGCAGTTCTTC.

With respect to this clone: The same CDR3 can be traced to other DNA sequences in this sample. V usage is TRBV6-5 and J usage is TRBJ2-7; 9 positions match TRBD1. Trimming cost V 6 bases and J 2 bases; bases outside gene matches: 8. The germline gives CDR1 MNHEY, CDR2 SVGAGI. CDR3 length: 15 amino acids. CDR3 region: CASRPDRGITYEQYF. The CDR3 region has the DNA TGTGCCAGCAGACCCGACAGGGGGATAACCTACGAGCAGTACTTC.

V and J are TRBV9 and TRBJ2-2, with TRBD1 matching over 8 bases. Germline V gene sequence: CDR1 SGDLS, CDR2 YYNGEE. The CDR3 totals 14 residues. With 3 bases clipped from V and 6 bases from J, the junction kept 4 bases outside the gene matches. CDR3 nucleotides: TGTGCCAGCAGCGGGACAGGGTCAGCCGGGGAGCTGTTTTTT. Its translation is CASSGTGSAGELFF.

The V call is TRBV6-5, the J call TRBJ1-2; D possibly corresponds to TRBD1 (5 bases). With 4 bases removed from V and 8 bases from J, the gap between germline ends came to 14 bases. Germline V gene data show CDR1 as MNHEY and CDR2 as SVGAGI. CDR3 length: 13 amino acids. The CDR3 here is CASSSDQYRGYTF. The DNA of the CDR3 is TGTGCCAGCAGTTCCGACCAGTACAGGGGCTACACCTTC.

Points on this clone: At the DNA level, this CDR3 is encoded by other sequences in the same sample as well. The chain carries TRBV5-1 and TRBJ2-7, with 8 nucleotides matching TRBD1. The germline V gene has CDR1 SGHRS and CDR2 YFSETQ. V lost 5 bases, J lost 0 bases, and 4 bases stayed unmatched. This CDR3 region has 14 residues. This CDR3 is CASRPGTGSYEQYF. CDR3 nucleotides: TGCGCCAGCAGGCCCGGGACAGGCTCCTACGAGCAGTACTTC.

The chain carries TRBV7-8 and TRBJ2-1, with 10 bases fitting TRBD2. V trimming: 5 bases; J trimming: 10 bases; junction bases outside the gene matches: 8. The CDR3 extends over 14 amino acids. Germline V gene lookup returns CDR1 SGHVS and CDR2 FQNEAQ. The CDR3 bases are TGTGCCAGCAGCGTAAGCGGGGGGGCCTCCGAGCAGTTCTTC. It specifies CASSVSGGASEQFF.

The J gene is TRBJ1-2, the V gene TRBV28; the D gene is possibly TRBD1 (6 bases). V was pared by 8 bases and J by 6 bases, with 16 bases between. CDR1 is MDHEN and CDR2 is SYDVKM in the germline V gene. The CDR3 has 13 amino acids. As DNA, the CDR3 is TGTGCCAGCCATGTACCCCCAGGGGATGGCTACACCTTC. This gives the protein CASHVPPGDGYTF.

The chain joins TRBV6-1 to TRBJ2-5; 8 nucleotides agree with TRBD1. This CDR3 spans 16 amino acids. V dropped 4 bases and J dropped 2; count of bases not matched to a gene: 9. The germline V gene encodes CDR1 MNHNS and CDR2 SASEGT. CDR3 bases: TGTGCCAGCAGTGCCTGGGGACAGGTCGTTCAAGAGACCCAGTACTTC. Translating gives CASSAWGQVVQETQYF.

The chain links TRBV27 to TRBJ2-7; TRBD2 matches at 13 bases. In germline, CDR1 is MNHEY, CDR2 SMNVEV (reference sequence). Losses at the gene ends were 4 bases for V and 4 bases for J; bases not matched to a gene: 16. The CDR3 is 19 residues long. DNA of the CDR3: TGTGCCAGCAGTTCCAAACTAGCGGGAGGGCAAAACCCCTGGTACGAGCAGTACTTC. Translating it yields CASSSKLAGGQNPWYEQYF.

The rearrangement joins TRBV10-1 to TRBJ2-7, with D possibly matching TRBD2 (5 bases). The CDR3 totals 17 residues. The germline CDR1 and CDR2 sequences are WNHNN and SYGVQD (reference sequence). The ends were cut back, 8 bases at V and 3 bases at J, with 26 bases in the middle. The DNA for the CDR3 is TGCGCCAGCCCCCTTCGGACTGAGGTTGAAGGATTCTACGAGCAGTACTTC. This encodes CASPLRTEVEGFYEQYF.

This clone appeared once. At one end, the junction sequence differs from germline, possibly due to a read error. The rearrangement uses TRBV11-3 and TRBJ2-1; TRBD2 matches at 7 bases. The CDR3 sequence is 14 residues long. Germline loops: CDR1 SGHNT, CDR2 YENEEA. The CDR3, as DNA: TGTGCCAGCAGCTTAGAGGGGGGGATACAGGACCAGGTCTTC. Protein product: CASSLEGGIQDQVF.